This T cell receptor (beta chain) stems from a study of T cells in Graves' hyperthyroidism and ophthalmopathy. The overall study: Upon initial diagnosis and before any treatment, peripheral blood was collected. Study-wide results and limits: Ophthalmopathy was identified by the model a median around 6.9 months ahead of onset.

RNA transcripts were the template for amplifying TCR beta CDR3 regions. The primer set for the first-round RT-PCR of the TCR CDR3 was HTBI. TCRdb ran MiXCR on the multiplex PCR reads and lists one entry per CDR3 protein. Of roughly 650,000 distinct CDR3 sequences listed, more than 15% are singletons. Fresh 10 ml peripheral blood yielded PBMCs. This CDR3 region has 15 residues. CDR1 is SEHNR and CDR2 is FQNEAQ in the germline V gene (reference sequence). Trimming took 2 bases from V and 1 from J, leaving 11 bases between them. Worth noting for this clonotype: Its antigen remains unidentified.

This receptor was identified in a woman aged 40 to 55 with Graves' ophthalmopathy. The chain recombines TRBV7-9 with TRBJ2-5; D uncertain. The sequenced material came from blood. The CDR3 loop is CASSLLPDRQETQYF. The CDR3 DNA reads TGTGCCAGCAGCTTATTGCCGGACCGCCAAGAGACCCAGTACTTC.